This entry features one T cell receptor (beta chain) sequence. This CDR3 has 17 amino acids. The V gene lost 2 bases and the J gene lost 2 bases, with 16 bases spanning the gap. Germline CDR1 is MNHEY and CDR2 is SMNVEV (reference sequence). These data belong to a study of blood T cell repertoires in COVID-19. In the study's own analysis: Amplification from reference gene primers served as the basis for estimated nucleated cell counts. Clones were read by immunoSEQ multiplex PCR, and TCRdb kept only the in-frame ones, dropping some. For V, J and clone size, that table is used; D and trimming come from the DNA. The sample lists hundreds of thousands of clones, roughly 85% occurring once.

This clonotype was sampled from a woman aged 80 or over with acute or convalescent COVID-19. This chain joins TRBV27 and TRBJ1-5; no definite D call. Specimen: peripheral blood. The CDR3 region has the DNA TGTGCCAGCAGTTTACATTCCGACGGGTATGGCAATCAGCCCCAGCATTTT. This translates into CASSLHSDGYGNQPQHF.